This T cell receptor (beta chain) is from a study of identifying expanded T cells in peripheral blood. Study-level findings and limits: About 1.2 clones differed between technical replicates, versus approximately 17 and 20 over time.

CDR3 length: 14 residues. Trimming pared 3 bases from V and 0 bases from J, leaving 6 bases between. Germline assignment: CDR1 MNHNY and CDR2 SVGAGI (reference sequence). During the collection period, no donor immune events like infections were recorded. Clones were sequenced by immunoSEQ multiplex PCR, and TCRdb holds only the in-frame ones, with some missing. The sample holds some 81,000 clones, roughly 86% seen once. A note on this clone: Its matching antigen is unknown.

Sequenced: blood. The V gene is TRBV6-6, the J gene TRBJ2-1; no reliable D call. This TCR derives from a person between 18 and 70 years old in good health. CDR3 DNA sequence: TGTGCCAGCAGTTATCGCAACTCCTACAATGAGCAGTTCTTC. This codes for CASSYRNSYNEQFF.